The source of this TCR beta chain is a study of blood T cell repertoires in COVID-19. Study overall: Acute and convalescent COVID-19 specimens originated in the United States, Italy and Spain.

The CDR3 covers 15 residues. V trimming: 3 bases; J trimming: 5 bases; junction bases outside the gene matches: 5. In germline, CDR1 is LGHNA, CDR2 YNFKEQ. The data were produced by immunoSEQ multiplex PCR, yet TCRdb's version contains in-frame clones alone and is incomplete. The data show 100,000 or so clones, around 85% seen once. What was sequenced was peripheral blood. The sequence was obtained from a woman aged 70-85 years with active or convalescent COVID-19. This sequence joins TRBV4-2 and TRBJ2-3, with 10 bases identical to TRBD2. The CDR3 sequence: CASSHQRGGEDTQYF. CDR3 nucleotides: TGTGCCAGCAGCCACCAGCGGGGGGGCGAAGATACGCAGTATTTT.